This TCR beta chain emerged from a study of blood T cell repertoires in COVID-19. On the study more broadly: T cells, B-cell-depleted T cells, or PBMCs provided the cDNA or gDNA that served as material.

Looked up from germline, CDR1 is KGHSH and CDR2 is LQKENI. V was clipped by 5 bases and J by 5 bases; unmatched bases: 5. This CDR3 region has 14 residues. Sequencing was performed with immunoSEQ multiplex PCR; in TCRdb, only in-frame clones are kept and a portion is missing. The sample has 250,000 to 300,000 clones, 85% to 90% seen once; the top ten hold about 1.4%. The sample was peripheral blood. The chain couples TRBV18 to TRBJ1-5; 8 positions agree with TRBD1. This clonotype was obtained from a woman between 40 and 50 years old who had recovered from COVID-19. Here the CDR3 reads CASSTRQGYQPQHF. The CDR3 coding sequence is TGTGCCAGCTCAACCCGACAGGGGTATCAGCCCCAGCATTTT.